This T cell receptor (beta chain) was identified during a study of blood T cell repertoires in COVID-19. At the level of the study: PBMCs, B-cell-depleted T cells, or T cells provided the cDNA or gDNA that made up the material.

Germline V gives CDR1 SGHVS, CDR2 FQNEAQ. This CDR3 has 15 residues. V was pared by 7 bases and J by 3 bases, with 10 bases of the junction left unmatched. Original handling: From reference gene primer amplification, estimates of nucleated cell counts were derived. The repertoire was sequenced with immunoSEQ multiplex PCR; TCRdb's copy has only in-frame clones and lacks some. V and J calls and clone size are given by that table; D and trimming were obtained from the DNA. The profile shows about 66,000 clones, 91% of them singletons. Sequenced input: peripheral blood. The receptor was isolated from a human donor in a cohort sampled during active COVID-19. This chain joins TRBV7-8 and TRBJ1-2; 8 bases line up with TRBD1. CDR3 DNA: TGTGCCAGCACCCCACAGGGGGTCCCCCACTATGGCTACACCTTC. It specifies CASTPQGVPHYGYTF. Using reference TRBV7-8 and TRBJ1-2 for the parts outside the CDR3, the full variable domain is GAGVSQSPRYKVAKRGQDVALRCDPISGHVSLFWYQQALGQGPEFLTYFQNEAQLDKSGLPSDRFFAERPEGSVSTLKIQRTQQEDSAVYLCASTPQGVPHYGYTFGSGTRLTVV.